The T cell receptor beta chain under discussion was sequenced for a study of chemoradiotherapy in HPV16-positive cancers. For the study at large: Candidate HPV-specific T-cell clones and common TCR motifs came from functional assays in a couple of HPV16-positive patients.

General study points: In HPV16-positive patients, HPV-responsive T-cell expansion tracked better recurrence-free survival. HPV-specific T cells were functionally defined from only a couple of HPV16-positive patients. During treatment, candidate HPV-specific clones and E7-related motifs expanded in tumor.

As regards this clone: Its antigen is still unknown.

Trimming shortened V by 0 bases and J by 2 bases, and 7 bases separated the two germline ends. CDR3 length: 14 amino acids. Germline assignment: CDR1 KGHSH and CDR2 LQKENI. TCRdb's table, derived via immunoSEQ multiplex PCR, lists solely in-frame clones and lacks some. The data hold under 20,000 clones, with about four fifths observed a single time. The clonotype comes from a human donor with HPV-associated anogenital cancer. This specimen consisted of blood, obtained from a patient who underwent chemoradiotherapy. The chain recombines TRBV18 with TRBJ1-2, with no clear D. The CDR3 is CASSPPVLNYGYTF. Here the CDR3 DNA reads TGTGCCAGCTCACCACCTGTACTGAACTATGGCTACACCTTC.